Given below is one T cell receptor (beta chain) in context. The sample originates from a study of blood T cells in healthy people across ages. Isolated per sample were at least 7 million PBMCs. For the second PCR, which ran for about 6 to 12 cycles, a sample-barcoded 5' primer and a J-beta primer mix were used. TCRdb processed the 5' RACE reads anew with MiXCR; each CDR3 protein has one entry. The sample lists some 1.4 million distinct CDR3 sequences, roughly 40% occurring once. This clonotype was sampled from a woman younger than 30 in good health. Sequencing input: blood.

Here the CDR3 reads CASSPGTPEYF. CDR3 nucleotide sequence: TGTGCCAGCAGCCCCGGGACTCCAGAGTACTTC. V gene TRBV9 combines with J gene TRBJ2-7, with D possibly being TRBD2 (6 bases). Germline lookup yields CDR1 SGDLS and CDR2 YYNGEE. V was cut by 4 bases and J by 11 bases, with 13 bases left in between. The CDR3 covers 11 residues.